Listed here are 25 T cell receptor beta chains from one sample, sequenced in a study of blood T cells in healthy people across ages. Primed by a sample-barcoded 5' primer and a J-beta primer mix, a second PCR proceeded for 7 to 11 cycles. TCRdb used MiXCR to reprocess the 5' RACE reads, holding one entry per CDR3 protein. This table has about 930,000 distinct CDR3 sequences, 29% appearing once. This sample was also put to use in a study of T cells of mothers and their children.

The sequencing input was blood. Receptor source: a woman in her forties in good health.

In its sample, this clonotype was seen once. The chain recombines TRBV28 with TRBJ2-2; 8 nucleotides agree with TRBD1. The CDR3 has 16 residues. The trim removed 6 bases at V and 2 bases at J, leaving 8 bases unmatched. The germline V gene encodes CDR1 MDHEN and CDR2 SYDVKM. Here the CDR3 DNA reads TGTGCCAGCAGAAGTCACGGACAGGGAAACACCGGGGAGCTGTTTTTT. It codes for CASRSHGQGNTGELFF.

This clonotype came up a few times. The chain carries TRBV6-2 or TRBV6-3 and TRBJ2-1, with TRBD2 matching 13 bases. Looked up from germline, CDR1 is MNHEY and CDR2 is SVGEGT. The V gene end was trimmed by 0 bases and the J gene end by 13 bases; junction bases not matched to a gene: 3. The CDR3 runs 14 residues. The CDR3 spells CASSYSGTSGDQFF. The CDR3 coding sequence is TGTGCCAGCAGTTACTCCGGGACTAGCGGGGACCAGTTCTTC.

This clonotype occurred many times. The chain joins TRBV7-2 to TRBJ2-7, with 11 nucleotides matching TRBD2. The V segment lost 5 bases and the J segment 0 bases; nucleotides outside the gene matches: 6. Germline lookup yields CDR1 SGHTA and CDR2 FQGNSA. The CDR3 sequence is 16 residues long. CDR3 sequence reads: CASSPRLAGTSYEQYF. CDR3 in DNA: TGTGCCAGCAGCCCCAGACTAGCGGGGACCTCCTACGAGCAGTACTTC.

The chain couples TRBV20-1 to TRBJ1-3; TRBD1 matches at 10 bases. J gave up 4 bases and V 6 bases, and 3 bases lay outside the gene matches. The CDR3 loop spans 13 amino acids. CDR1 and CDR2 (germline): DFQATT, SNEGSKA (reference sequence). In DNA, the CDR3 is TGCAGTGCCCGGACAGGGGGGGGAAACACCATATATTTT. Its translation is CSARTGGGNTIYF.

This clonotype was counted only a few times. This chain uses TRBV5-6 with TRBJ1-4; D not resolved. The length of the CDR3 is 14 residues. The germline gives CDR1 SGHDT, CDR2 YYEEEE. V was clipped by 3 bases and J by 3 bases, with 9 bases between them. In nucleotides, the CDR3 is TGTGCCAGCAGCTGGGGTCCTGCTAATGAAAAACTGTTTTTT. Translated: CASSWGPANEKLFF. The variable domain in full, completed from reference TRBV5-6 and TRBJ1-4, reads DAGVTQSPTHLIKTRGQQVTLRCSPKSGHDTVSWYQQALGQGPQFIFQYYEEEERQRGNFPDRFSGHQFPNYSSELNVNALLLGDSALYLCASSWGPANEKLFFGSGTQLSVL.

Comment on this clonotype: A much more abundant neighbour one base away suggests this may be a read error. The chain employs TRBV6-5 and TRBJ1-2; unclear D gene. Germline CDR1 and CDR2: MNHEY and SVGAGI. The CDR3 loop spans 14 amino acids. The CDR3 here is CASGYGVQNYGYTF. The CDR3 DNA is TGTGCCAGCGGTTACGGGGTGCAGAACTATGGCTACACCTTC.

This clonotype was detected a few times. The V call is TRBV19, the J call TRBJ2-1, with 7 bases fitting TRBD2. J was trimmed by 2 bases and V by 9 bases; bases with no gene match: 10. Germline values: CDR1 LNHDA, CDR2 SQIVND (reference sequence). This CDR3 has 15 residues. The DNA of the CDR3 is TGTGCCAGCGCTGAAGGGAGGGCGCCCTACAATGAGCAGTTCTTC. It encodes CASAEGRAPYNEQFF.

This clonotype was detected a few times. This sequence joins TRBV12-3 or TRBV12-4 and TRBJ2-5; 9 nucleotides line up with TRBD2. TRBJ2-7 explains the end of the DNA better; the J call may be wrong. This CDR3 comprises 15 residues. The CDR3 reads CASSSLAGEGHEQYF. Written as DNA, the CDR3 is TGTGCCAGCAGTTCCTTAGCGGGGGAGGGCCACGAGCAGTACTTC.

The J gene is TRBJ1-6, the V gene TRBV6-6; 7 positions agree with TRBD1. This CDR3 is built from 16 residues. Germline trimming cut 0 bases from V and 10 bases from J; bases unmatched to any gene: 9. Looked up from germline, CDR1 is MNHNY and CDR2 is SVGAGI (reference sequence). The CDR3 is CASSYSIGGGGSPLHF. DNA of the CDR3: TGTGCCAGCAGTTACTCGATCGGGGGAGGGGGCTCACCCCTCCACTTT.

This clonotype was counted many times. This chain uses TRBV25-1 with TRBJ1-2; D gene ambiguous. Germline CDR1 is MGHDK and CDR2 is SYGVNS. The CDR3 spans 16 residues. With 2 bases removed from V and 0 bases from J, the gap between germline ends came to 13 bases. The CDR3: CASSEPGVEANYGYTF. The CDR3 DNA reads as TGTGCCAGCAGTGAACCCGGTGTGGAAGCTAACTATGGCTACACCTTC.

The gene calls are TRBV5-1 and TRBJ1-1, with D possibly matching TRBD1 (5 bases). The CDR3 length is 15 residues. Per germline, CDR1 SGHRS and CDR2 YFSETQ. Trimming stripped 0 bases from V and 4 bases from J, with 13 bases between. The CDR3 sequence: CASSLGSGQGTEAFF. The DNA of the CDR3 is TGCGCCAGCAGCTTGGGGTCTGGGCAGGGCACTGAAGCTTTCTTT. Using reference TRBV5-1 and TRBJ1-1 for the parts outside the CDR3, the full variable domain is KAGVTQTPRYLIKTRGQQVTLSCSPISGHRSVSWYQQTPGQGLQFLFEYFSETQRNKGNFPGRFSGRQFSNSRSEMNVSTLELGDSALYLCASSLGSGQGTEAFFGQGTRLTVV.

This chain joins TRBV20-1 and TRBJ2-1; TRBD1 aligns across 7 bases. The germline V gene has CDR1 DFQATT and CDR2 SNEGSKA (reference sequence). V lost 7 bases to trimming and J lost 9 bases; unmatched junction nucleotides: 15. This CDR3 is 14 amino acids long. This CDR3 is CSVSTGSGSGEQFF. In nucleotides, the CDR3 is TGCAGTGTCTCGACAGGGTCGGGTTCTGGTGAGCAGTTCTTC.

In its sample, this clonotype was seen a few times. The gene calls are TRBV6-5 and TRBJ1-2, with TRBD1 identical over 7 bases. The CDR3 has 14 amino acids. J lost 1 base, V lost 7 bases, and 6 bases had no gene match. CDR1 and CDR2 (germline): MNHEY, SVGAGI. CDR3 sequence reads: CASTPGQRNYGYTF. As DNA, the CDR3 is TGTGCCAGCACCCCGGGACAGCGTAACTATGGCTACACCTTC.

At least ten counts were recorded for this clonotype. This chain joins TRBV5-6 and TRBJ2-1; 8 positions agree with TRBD2. The CDR3 totals 16 residues. Trimming cost V 4 bases and J 6 bases; bases outside gene matches: 12. CDR1 and CDR2 (germline): SGHDT, YYEEEE. The CDR3 DNA sequence: TGTGCCAGCAGCCGAGATCCGGGACTAGAACTCAATGAGCAGTTCTTC. Its translation is CASSRDPGLELNEQFF.

At least ten counts were recorded for this clonotype. The chain joins TRBV28 to TRBJ2-7, with 10 nucleotides matching TRBD2. This CDR3 comprises 14 residues. Germline trimming cut 8 bases from V and 3 bases from J; bases unmatched to any gene: 7. The germline gives CDR1 MDHEN, CDR2 SYDVKM. As DNA, the CDR3 is TGTGCCAGCTTCCGCGCTAGCGGGGGCTACGAGCAGTACTTC. Its translation: CASFRASGGYEQYF.

A note on this clonotype: This could be a read error, since a much larger clone is one nucleotide away. V and J are TRBV2 and TRBJ2-3, with 15 bases that match TRBD2. Germline CDR1 reads SNHLY; CDR2 reads FYNNEI. J was trimmed by 4 bases and V by 6 bases; bases with no gene match: 5. This CDR3 is built from 16 residues. The CDR3 DNA reads TGTGCCAGCAGGAGGACTAGCGGGGGGGCCGCAGATACGCAGTATTTT. Residues: CASRRTSGGAADTQYF.

This clonotype was counted ten times or more. The chain uses TRBV5-1 and TRBJ2-1; 9 bases align to TRBD2. Germline CDR1 reads SGHRS; CDR2 reads YFSETQ. This CDR3 has 17 residues. Trimming at V came to 6 bases and at J to 0 bases, leaving 10 bases not matched to a gene. The CDR3 here is CASTPSGESGSYNEQFF. The DNA of the CDR3 is TGCGCCAGCACCCCTAGCGGGGAATCGGGCTCCTACAATGAGCAGTTCTTC. The complete variable domain, with remaining parts taken from reference TRBV5-1 and TRBJ2-1, reads KAGVTQTPRYLIKTRGQQVTLSCSPISGHRSVSWYQQTPGQGLQFLFEYFSETQRNKGNFPGRFSGRQFSNSRSEMNVSTLELGDSALYLCASTPSGESGSYNEQFFGPGTRLTVL.

This clonotype has only a few counts. The CDR3 region is CASSFPLGVGTERYEQYF. Written as DNA, the CDR3 is TGTGCCAGCAGTTTTCCATTGGGCGTAGGGACAGAACGCTACGAGCAGTACTTC. This chain links TRBV28 with TRBJ2-7, with 7 bases matching TRBD1. Germline V CDR1 and CDR2: MDHEN, SYDVKM. The CDR3 is 18 amino acids. With 3 bases clipped from V and 3 bases from J, the junction kept 17 bases outside the gene matches. The variable domain in full, with the rest retrieved from reference TRBV28 and TRBJ2-7, is DVKVTQSSRYLVKRTGEKVFLECVQDMDHENMFWYRQDPGLGLRLIYFSYDVKMKEKGDIPEGYSVSREKKERFSLILESASTNQTSMYLCASSFPLGVGTERYEQYFGPGTRLTVT.

This clonotype appeared a few times. The chain uses TRBV5-6 and TRBJ2-4, with D possibly matching TRBD2 (6 bases). Germline CDR1 and CDR2: SGHDT and YYEEEE. Trimming left V 7 bases short and J 7 bases short, with 12 bases between. The CDR3 sequence is 12 residues long. This CDR3 is CASSGGSNIQYF. CDR3 sequence (DNA): TGTGCCAGCTCTGGGGGGAGTAACATTCAGTACTTC.

The table lists this clonotype with many counts. The chain is built from TRBV12-3 or TRBV12-4 and TRBJ2-1, with 7 positions matching TRBD1. The CDR3 totals 15 residues. With 7 bases clipped from V and 4 bases from J, the junction kept 10 bases outside the gene matches. The CDR3 region is CASILGGQQYNEQFF. The CDR3 DNA sequence: TGTGCCAGCATCCTAGGGGGACAGCAGTACAATGAGCAGTTCTTC.

This clonotype was seen a few times. Its ends do not fully match the called genes, so a read error is possible. V is TRBV5-1 and J is TRBJ1-1, with 7 bases aligning to TRBD1. CDR1 is SGHRS and CDR2 is YFSETQ in the germline V gene. CDR3 length: 14 amino acids. CDR3 nucleotides: TGCGCCGGCAGCACGCGACAGGGTTGGACTGAAGCTTTCTTT. Encoded protein: CAGSTRQGWTEAFF.

The chain has TRBV6-5 and TRBJ1-6, with TRBD1 matching over 9 bases. Trimming cost V 2 bases and J 7 bases; bases outside gene matches: 6. Germline assignment: CDR1 MNHEY and CDR2 SVGAGI. CDR3 size: 16 residues. CDR3 coding DNA: TGTGCCAGCAGTTACCAGGGACAGGGACGGAATTCACCCCTCCACTTT. Translated: CASSYQGQGRNSPLHF.

This clonotype was detected a few times. The chain carries TRBV7-9 and TRBJ2-1; D might be TRBD2 (6 bases). V lost 7 bases and J 0 bases, leaving 16 bases between the germline ends. The CDR3 loop spans 16 amino acids. Germline CDR1 is SEHNR and CDR2 is FQNEAQ (reference sequence). This CDR3 reads CASTGWSGSSYNEQFF. CDR3 bases: TGTGCCAGCACCGGGTGGTCCGGGAGCTCCTACAATGAGCAGTTCTTC. The variable domain in full, completed from reference TRBV7-9 and TRBJ2-1, reads DTGVSQNPRHKITKRGQNVTFRCDPISEHNRLYWYRQTLGQGPEFLTYFQNEAQLEKSRLLSDRFSAERPKGSFSTLEIQRTEQGDSAMYLCASTGWSGSSYNEQFFGPGTRLTVL.

This clonotype was counted at least ten times. The chain employs TRBV20-1 and TRBJ2-5; possibly TRBD2 for D (7 bases). Germline V gives CDR1 DFQATT, CDR2 SNEGSKA (reference sequence). The CDR3 runs 17 residues. Trimming shortened V by 5 bases and J by 3 bases, and 25 bases separated the two germline ends. In nucleotides, the CDR3 is TGCAGTGCTCCCCCCCGCACGGGGGGCGCACGGAAAGAGACCCAGTACTTC. Translation: CSAPPRTGGARKETQYF.

Regarding this clonotype: With a much larger clone just one base away, this may be a read error. The chain recombines TRBV7-3 with TRBJ2-1; weak D call: TRBD2 (5 bases). This CDR3 contains 15 residues. The ends were cut back, 1 base at V and 13 bases at J, with 20 bases in the middle. CDR1 and CDR2 (germline): SGHTA, FQGTGA. The CDR3 region has the DNA TGTGCCAGCAGCTTAAAACTGGCTAGCCCAAACATTCAGTTCTTC. Residues: CASSLKLASPNIQFF.